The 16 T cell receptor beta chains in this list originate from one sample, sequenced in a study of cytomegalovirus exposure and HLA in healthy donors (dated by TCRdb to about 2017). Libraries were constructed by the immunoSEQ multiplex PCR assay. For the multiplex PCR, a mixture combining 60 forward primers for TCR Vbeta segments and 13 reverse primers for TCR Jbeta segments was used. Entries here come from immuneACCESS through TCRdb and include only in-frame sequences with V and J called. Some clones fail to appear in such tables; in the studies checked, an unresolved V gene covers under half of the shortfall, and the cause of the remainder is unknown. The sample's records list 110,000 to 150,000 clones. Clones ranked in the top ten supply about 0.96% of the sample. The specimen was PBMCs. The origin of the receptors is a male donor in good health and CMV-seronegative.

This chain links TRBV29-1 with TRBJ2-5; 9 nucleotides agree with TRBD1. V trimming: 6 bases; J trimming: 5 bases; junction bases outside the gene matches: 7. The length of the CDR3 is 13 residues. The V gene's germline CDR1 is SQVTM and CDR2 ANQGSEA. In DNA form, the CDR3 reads TGCAGCGTCGTACAGGGGGCTAGGGAGACCCAGTACTTC. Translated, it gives CSVVQGARETQYF.

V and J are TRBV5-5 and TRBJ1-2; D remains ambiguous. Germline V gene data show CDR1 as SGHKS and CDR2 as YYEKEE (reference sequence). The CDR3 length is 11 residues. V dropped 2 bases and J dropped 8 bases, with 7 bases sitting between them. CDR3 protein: CASSFNQGYTF. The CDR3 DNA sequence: TGTGCCAGCAGCTTCAACCAGGGCTACACCTTC.

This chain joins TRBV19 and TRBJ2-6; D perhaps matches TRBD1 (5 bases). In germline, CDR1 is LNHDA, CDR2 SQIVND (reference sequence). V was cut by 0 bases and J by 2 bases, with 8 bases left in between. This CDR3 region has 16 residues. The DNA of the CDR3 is TGTGCCAGTAGTATAGATCAGGGTACTGGGGCCAACGTCCTGACTTTC. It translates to CASSIDQGTGANVLTF.

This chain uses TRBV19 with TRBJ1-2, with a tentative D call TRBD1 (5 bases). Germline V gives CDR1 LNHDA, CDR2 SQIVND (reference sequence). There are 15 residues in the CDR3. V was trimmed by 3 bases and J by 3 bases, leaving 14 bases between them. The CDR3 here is CASSMGQGFYYGYTF. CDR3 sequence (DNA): TGTGCCAGTAGTATGGGCCAGGGCTTTTACTATGGCTACACCTTC.

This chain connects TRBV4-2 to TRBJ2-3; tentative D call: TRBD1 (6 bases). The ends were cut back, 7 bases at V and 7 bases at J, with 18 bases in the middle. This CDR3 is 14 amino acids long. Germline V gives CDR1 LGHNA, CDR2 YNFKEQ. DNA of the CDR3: TGTGCCAGCAATATGGGGGCACCTACCTATACGCAGTATTTT. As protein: CASNMGAPTYTQYF.

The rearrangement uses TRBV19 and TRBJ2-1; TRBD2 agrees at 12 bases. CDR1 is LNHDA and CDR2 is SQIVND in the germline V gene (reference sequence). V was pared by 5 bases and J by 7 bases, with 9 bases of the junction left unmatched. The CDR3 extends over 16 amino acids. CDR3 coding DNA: TGTGCCAGTAGTCCTACCTGGACTAGCGGGAATAATGAGCAGTTCTTC. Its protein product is CASSPTWTSGNNEQFF.

CDR3 bases: TGTGCCAGCAGTGGTGTTACGTCTAGAGCTTTCTTT. Translated, it gives CASSGVTSRAFF. The chain uses TRBV6-1 and TRBJ1-1, with D unclear. Trimming took off 4 bases at V and 10 bases at J, with 13 bases between the two ends. Germline-derived CDR1 and CDR2 are MNHNS and SASEGT. The CDR3 is 12 residues long.

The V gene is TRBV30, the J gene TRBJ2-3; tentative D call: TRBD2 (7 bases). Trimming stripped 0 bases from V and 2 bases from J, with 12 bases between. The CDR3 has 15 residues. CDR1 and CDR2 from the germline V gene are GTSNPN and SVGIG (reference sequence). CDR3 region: CAWSVGGGNTDTQYF. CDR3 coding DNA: TGTGCCTGGAGTGTAGGGGGGGGAAACACAGATACGCAGTATTTT.

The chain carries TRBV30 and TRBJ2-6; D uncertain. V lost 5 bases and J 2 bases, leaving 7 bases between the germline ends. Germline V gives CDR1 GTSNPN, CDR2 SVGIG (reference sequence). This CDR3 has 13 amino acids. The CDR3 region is CAWGRAGANVLTF. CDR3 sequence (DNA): TGTGCCTGGGGTAGAGCTGGGGCCAACGTCCTGACTTTC. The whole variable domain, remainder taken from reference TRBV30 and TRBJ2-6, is SQTIHQWPATLVQPVGSPLSLECTVEGTSNPNLYWYRQAAGRGLQLLFYSVGIGQISSEVPQNLSASRPQDRQFILSSKKLLLSDSGFYLCAWGRAGANVLTFGAGSRLTVL.

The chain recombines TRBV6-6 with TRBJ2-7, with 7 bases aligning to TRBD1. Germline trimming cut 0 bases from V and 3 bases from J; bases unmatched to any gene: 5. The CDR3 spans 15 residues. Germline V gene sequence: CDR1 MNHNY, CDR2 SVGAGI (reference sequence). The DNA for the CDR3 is TGTGCCAGCAGTTACTCGGGACAGTCAAACTACGAGCAGTACTTC. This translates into CASSYSGQSNYEQYF.

The DNA of the CDR3 is TGCGCCAGCACATCCGAACAGGGCCGCACTGAAGCTTTCTTT. As protein: CASTSEQGRTEAFF. The rearrangement joins TRBV5-1 to TRBJ1-1; tentatively, D is TRBD1 (6 bases). The CDR3 loop spans 14 amino acids. The germline V gene has CDR1 SGHRS and CDR2 YFSETQ. V was pared by 6 bases and J by 4 bases, with 16 bases between.

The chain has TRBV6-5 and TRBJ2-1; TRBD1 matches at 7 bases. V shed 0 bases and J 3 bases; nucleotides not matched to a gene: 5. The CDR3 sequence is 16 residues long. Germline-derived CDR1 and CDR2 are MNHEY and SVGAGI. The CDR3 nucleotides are TGTGCCAGCAGTTACTCCGAGACAGGGAGCTACAATGAGCAGTTCTTC. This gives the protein CASSYSETGSYNEQFF.

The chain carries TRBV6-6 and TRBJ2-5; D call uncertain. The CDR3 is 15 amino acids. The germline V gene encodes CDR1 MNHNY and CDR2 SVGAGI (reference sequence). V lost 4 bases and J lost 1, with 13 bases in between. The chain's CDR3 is CASSSNRQPQETQYF. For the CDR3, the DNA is TGTGCCAGCAGTTCCAATCGACAACCCCAAGAGACCCAGTACTTC.

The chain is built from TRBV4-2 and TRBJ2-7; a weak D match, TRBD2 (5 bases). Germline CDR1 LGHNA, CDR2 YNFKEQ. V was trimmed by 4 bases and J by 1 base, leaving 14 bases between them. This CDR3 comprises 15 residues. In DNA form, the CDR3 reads TGTGCCAGCAGCCGAGGACTGGACCAATCCTACGAGCAGTACTTC. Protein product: CASSRGLDQSYEQYF.

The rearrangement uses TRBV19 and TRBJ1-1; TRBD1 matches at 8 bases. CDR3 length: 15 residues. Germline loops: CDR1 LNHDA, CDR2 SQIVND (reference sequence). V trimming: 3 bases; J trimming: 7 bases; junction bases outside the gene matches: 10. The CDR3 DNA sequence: TGTGCCAGTAGTATCAAGTCAGGGGGCGCCGTTGAAGCTTTCTTT. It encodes CASSIKSGGAVEAFF.

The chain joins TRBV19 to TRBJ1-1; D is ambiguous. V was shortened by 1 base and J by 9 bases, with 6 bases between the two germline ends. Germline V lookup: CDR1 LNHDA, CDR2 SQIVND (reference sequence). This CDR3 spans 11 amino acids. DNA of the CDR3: TGTGCCAGTAGTATAGGACAAAAAGCTTTCTTT. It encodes CASSIGQKAFF.